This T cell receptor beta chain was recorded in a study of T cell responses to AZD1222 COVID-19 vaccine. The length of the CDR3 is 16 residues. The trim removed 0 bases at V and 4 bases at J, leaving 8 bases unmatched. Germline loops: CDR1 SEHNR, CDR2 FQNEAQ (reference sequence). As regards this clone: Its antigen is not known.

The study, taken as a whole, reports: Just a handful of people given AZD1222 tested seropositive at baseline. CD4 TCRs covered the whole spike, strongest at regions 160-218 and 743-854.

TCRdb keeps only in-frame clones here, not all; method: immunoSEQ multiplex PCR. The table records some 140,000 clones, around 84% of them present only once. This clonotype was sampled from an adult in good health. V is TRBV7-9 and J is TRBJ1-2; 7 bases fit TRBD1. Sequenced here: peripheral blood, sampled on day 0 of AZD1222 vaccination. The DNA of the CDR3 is TGTGCCAGCAGCTTAGCGGACCCCGCAGGGGGCTATGGCTACACCTTC. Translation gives CASSLADPAGGYGYTF.